The 8 T cell receptor beta chains below were found in one sample sequenced in a study of T-cell memory formation after mild COVID-19. Via MiXCR, TCRdb re-called the 5' RACE reads, giving one row per CDR3 protein. The sample consists of some 310,000 distinct CDR3 sequences, 20% to 25% of them appearing once. Sample: PBMCs or a T cell subset sorted from them (not recorded which). These receptors all come from a man between 18 and 29 years old who had mild COVID-19 (a few samples of this study predate the infection). Cell type and time point are not known.

This chain joins TRBV7-3 and TRBJ2-2; a possible D gene is TRBD1 (5 bases). Germline V gives CDR1 SGHTA, CDR2 FQGTGA. This CDR3 has 14 residues. The V end lost 2 bases, the J end lost 4 bases, and 8 bases lay between the germline ends. DNA of the CDR3: TGTGCCAGCAGCTTAGAAAGGGGCACCGGGGAGCTGTTTTTT. It encodes CASSLERGTGELFF.

The chain links TRBV7-3 to TRBJ2-7; 7 positions match TRBD1. The CDR3 length is 15 residues. Germline V gives CDR1 SGHTA, CDR2 FQGTGA. The V and J ends lost 5 bases and 0 bases, in that order; junction bases with no gene match: 7. As DNA, the CDR3 is TGTGCCAGCAGCCCCAACCGGGACAGCTCCTACGAGCAGTACTTC. This codes for CASSPNRDSSYEQYF.

This clonotype turned up a few times. The chain has TRBV6-5 and TRBJ2-3, with 8 bases that match TRBD1. Per germline, CDR1 MNHEY and CDR2 SVGAGI. The V and J ends lost 6 bases and 7 bases, in that order; junction bases with no gene match: 9. CDR3 length equals 14 residues. The CDR3 region has the DNA TGTGCCAGCAGGCAGACAGGGGTCACGTATACGCAGTATTTT. It codes for CASRQTGVTYTQYF.

In its sample, this clonotype was seen many times. The chain combines TRBV7-9 with TRBJ2-7, with D maybe TRBD2 (5 bases). V lost 3 bases and J lost 1, with 7 bases in between. The CDR3 has 13 amino acids. Germline values: CDR1 SEHNR, CDR2 FQNEAQ (reference sequence). This CDR3 reads CASSLEVSYEQYF. The DNA of the CDR3 is TGTGCCAGCAGCTTGGAGGTATCCTACGAGCAGTACTTC. Together with reference TRBV7-9 and TRBJ2-7, the CDR3 gives the full variable domain: DTGVSQNPRHKITKRGQNVTFRCDPISEHNRLYWYRQTLGQGPEFLTYFQNEAQLEKSRLLSDRFSAERPKGSFSTLEIQRTEQGDSAMYLCASSLEVSYEQYFGPGTRLTVT.

The chain employs TRBV5-6 and TRBJ2-3; either TRBD1 or TRBD2 may fit D (5 bases each). The CDR3 sequence is 15 residues long. Germline CDR1 and CDR2: SGHDT and YYEEEE. The V end was cut by 3 bases, the J end by 6 bases, with 17 bases between. The CDR3, as DNA: TGTGCCAGCAGCTGGGGACCGACCCTCAGGGATACGCAGTATTTT. Amino acid sequence: CASSWGPTLRDTQYF. Based on the CDR3 plus reference TRBV5-6 and TRBJ2-3, the full variable domain is DAGVTQSPTHLIKTRGQQVTLRCSPKSGHDTVSWYQQALGQGPQFIFQYYEEEERQRGNFPDRFSGHQFPNYSSELNVNALLLGDSALYLCASSWGPTLRDTQYFGPGTRLTVL.

This clonotype showed up just a few times. The gene calls are TRBV6-5 and TRBJ1-6; D gene ambiguous. Trimming pared 8 bases from V and 10 bases from J, leaving 21 bases between. Germline CDR1 is MNHEY and CDR2 is SVGAGI. The CDR3 extends over 15 amino acids. Here the CDR3 DNA reads TGTGCCAGCTCCACAACGCAACGGGGAACATCACCCCTCCACTTT. It encodes CASSTTQRGTSPLHF.

This clonotype was counted only a few times. The gene calls are TRBV10-3 and TRBJ1-2; 10 bases are a match to TRBD1. Germline V gene data show CDR1 as ENHRY and CDR2 as SYGVKD. The CDR3 extends over 13 amino acids. V trimming: 9 bases; J trimming: 4 bases; junction bases outside the gene matches: 5. The CDR3 here is CAMGDRGTYGYTF. CDR3 DNA: TGTGCCATGGGGGACAGGGGAACCTATGGCTACACCTTC.

The chain employs TRBV7-9 and TRBJ1-2; 9 positions agree with TRBD1. Germline CDR1 is SEHNR and CDR2 is FQNEAQ (reference sequence). V lost 5 bases to trimming and J lost 6 bases; unmatched junction nucleotides: 10. This CDR3 has 15 residues. The CDR3 DNA reads as TGTGCCAGCAGCCATGGGGACAGGGTAAAAGATGGCTACACCTTC. Amino acid sequence: CASSHGDRVKDGYTF.